This TCR beta chain was retrieved from a study of T cell clones after liver transplantation. At the level of the study: Pre-transplant mixed lymphocyte reactions yielded third-party-reactive TCRbeta sequences as comparators for graft-donor-reactive sequences. Three of eight recipients were HCV-positive; others had non-autoimmune, non-viral indications. Tolerant meant at least one year fully off immunosuppression without liver enzymes above twice normal.

This CDR3 is built from 18 residues. Germline loops: CDR1 LGHNA, CDR2 YSLEER. With V trimmed by 0 bases and J by 4 bases, 11 bases remained unmatched. Produced via immunoSEQ multiplex PCR; TCRdb's table is partial and in-frame only. The data hold tens of thousands of clones, with 80% to 85% observed a single time. A remark on this clone: Its antigen is unidentified.

Findings of the study overall: Circulating graft-donor-reactive CD4 TCRbeta sequences fell significantly post-transplant in most of the 8 subjects.

The TCR comes from a human patient who received a liver transplant. A subset of T cells may come from the graft donor. The V call is TRBV4-3, the J call TRBJ1-3; 8 bases line up with TRBD1. The sample here was CD4+ T cells from blood, taken roughly 50 months after liver transplant. The CDR3 here is CASSQDPPRQGLGNTIYF. DNA of the CDR3: TGCGCCAGCAGCCAAGATCCCCCCCGACAGGGGTTAGGAAACACCATATATTTT.